This T cell receptor beta chain was sequenced during a study of CD8+ T cells in alopecia areata. RNA extraction and reverse transcription yielded cDNA as sequencing template. Here immunoSEQ multiplex PCR was the method, and the copy in TCRdb shows in-frame clones only, minus some. The sample holds about 110,000 clones, under 60% seen once. V was clipped by 6 bases and J by 8 bases; unmatched bases: 12. Germline V CDR1 and CDR2: MDHEN, SYDVKM. The CDR3 is made up of 15 amino acids. Findings of the study overall: The study found higher clonality in lesional than normal scalp, especially in alopecia totalis/universalis. Resident alphabeta T cells of normal skin are also sequenced in scalp samples.

This clone was seen a few times. Its target is not known. Sequencing was done on a sample of NKG2D-low CD8+ T cells sorted from blood. The clonotype comes from a human donor with alopecia areata. The chain employs TRBV28 and TRBJ2-1; TRBD1 matches 8 bases. CDR3 sequence (DNA): TGTGCCAGCAGCCCACTGACAGGGGTCTTTGATGAGCAGTTCTTC. Translating it yields CASSPLTGVFDEQFF.